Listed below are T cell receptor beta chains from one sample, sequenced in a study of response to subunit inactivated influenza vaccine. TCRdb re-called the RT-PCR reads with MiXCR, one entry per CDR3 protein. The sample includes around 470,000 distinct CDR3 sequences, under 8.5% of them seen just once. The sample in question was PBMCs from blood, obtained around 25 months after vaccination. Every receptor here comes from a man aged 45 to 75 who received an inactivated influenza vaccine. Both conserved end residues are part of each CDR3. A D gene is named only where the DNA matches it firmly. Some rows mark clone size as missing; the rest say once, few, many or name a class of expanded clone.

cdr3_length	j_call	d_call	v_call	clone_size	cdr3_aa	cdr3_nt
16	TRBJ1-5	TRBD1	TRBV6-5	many	CASSSSRQGTGQPQHF	TGTGCCAGCAGTTCCAGTCGACAGGGGACAGGTCAGCCCCAGCATTTT
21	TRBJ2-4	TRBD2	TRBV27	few	CASSSPDYSGNPTNMKNIQYF	TGTGCCAGCAGTTCCCCCGACTATAGCGGGAACCCTACCAACATGAAAAACATTCAGTACTTC
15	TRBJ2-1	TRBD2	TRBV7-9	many	CASRQGLAGRNEQFF	TGTGCCAGCAGACAGGGACTAGCGGGGCGAAATGAGCAGTTCTTC
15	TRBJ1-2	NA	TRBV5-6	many	CASSFRLEKGYGYTF	TGTGCCAGCAGCTTCCGACTCGAAAAGGGTTATGGCTACACCTTC
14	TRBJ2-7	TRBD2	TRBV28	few	CASIPRGLAYEQYF	TGTGCCAGCATCCCCCGGGGACTAGCCTACGAGCAGTACTTC
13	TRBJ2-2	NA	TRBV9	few	CASSQQGRGELFF	TGTGCCAGCAGCCAGCAGGGGAGGGGGGAGCTGTTTTTT
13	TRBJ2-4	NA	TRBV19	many	CASSTTHGNIQYF	TGTGCCAGTAGCACGACCCATGGGAACATTCAGTACTTC
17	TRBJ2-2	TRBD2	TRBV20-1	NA	CSARGYSGRALSRELFF	TGCAGTGCTAGAGGATATAGCGGGAGGGCCCTATCCCGGGAGCTGTTTTTT
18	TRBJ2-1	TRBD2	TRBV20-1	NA	CSASEPGLAGGRKEEQFF	TGCAGTGCTAGTGAGCCGGGACTAGCGGGAGGGCGGAAGGAGGAGCAGTTCTTC
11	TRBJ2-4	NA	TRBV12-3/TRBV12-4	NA	CASSFEPFQYF	TGTGCCAGCAGTTTTGAGCCTTTTCAGTACTTC
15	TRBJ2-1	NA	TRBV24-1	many	CATRSGGDSYNEQFF	TGTGCCACCCGAAGTGGGGGGGACAGTTACAATGAGCAGTTCTTC
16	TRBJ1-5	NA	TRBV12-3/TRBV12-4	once	CASSLFAGASNQPQHF	TGTGCCAGCAGTTTATTCGCCGGGGCGAGCAATCAGCCCCAGCATTTT
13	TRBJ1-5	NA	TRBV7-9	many	CASSAQSDQPQHF	TGTGCCAGCAGCGCCCAGTCCGATCAGCCCCAGCATTTT
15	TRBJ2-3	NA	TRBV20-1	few	CSVQTGRTVTDTQYF	TGCAGTGTCCAGACGGGGAGGACCGTCACAGATACGCAGTATTTT
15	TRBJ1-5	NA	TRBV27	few	CASSLWLGSNQPQHF	TGTGCCAGCAGTTTATGGTTGGGTAGCAATCAGCCCCAGCATTTT
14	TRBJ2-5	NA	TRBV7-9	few	CASSLVQGRETQYF	TGTGCCAGCAGTTTAGTACAGGGTCGGGAGACCCAGTACTTC
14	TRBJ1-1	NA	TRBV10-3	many	CATKDGAQNTEAFF	TGTGCCACCAAAGACGGGGCCCAGAACACTGAAGCTTTCTTT
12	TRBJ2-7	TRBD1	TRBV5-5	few	CASSFQGDEQYF	TGTGCCAGCAGCTTTCAGGGGGACGAGCAGTACTTC
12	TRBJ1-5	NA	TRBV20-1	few	CSALHSNQPQHF	TGCAGTGCCCTGCATAGCAATCAGCCCCAGCATTTT
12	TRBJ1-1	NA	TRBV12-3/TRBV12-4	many	CASSGLNTEAFF	TGTGCCAGCTCGGGTTTGAACACTGAAGCTTTCTTT
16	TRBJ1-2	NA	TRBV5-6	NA	CASNQLRAASYYGYTF	TGTGCCAGCAATCAACTCCGGGCCGCCTCCTACTATGGCTACACCTTC
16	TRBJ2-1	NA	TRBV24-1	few	CATSDFGASSGNEQFF	TGTGCCACCAGTGATTTTGGCGCCTCGAGTGGCAATGAGCAGTTCTTC
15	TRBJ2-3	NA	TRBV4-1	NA	CASSQEFAGTDTQYF	TGCGCCAGCAGCCAAGAGTTCGCGGGGACAGATACGCAGTATTTT
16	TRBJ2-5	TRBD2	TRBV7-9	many	CASSLASGGSQETQYF	TGTGCCAGCAGCTTAGCAAGCGGGGGATCACAAGAGACCCAGTACTTC
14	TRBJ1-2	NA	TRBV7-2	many	CASSYRDAGYGYTF	TGTGCCAGCAGCTACCGGGACGCGGGCTATGGCTACACCTTC
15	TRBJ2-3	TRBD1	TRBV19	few	CASSIVTGGTDTQYF	TGTGCCAGTAGTATAGTGACAGGGGGCACAGATACGCAGTATTTT
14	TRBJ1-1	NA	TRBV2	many	CASSVRRMNTEAFF	TGTGCCAGCAGCGTCCGCAGGATGAACACTGAAGCTTTCTTT
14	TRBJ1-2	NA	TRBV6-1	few	CASSFDGSSMGYTF	TGTGCCAGCAGCTTCGATGGGAGTTCTATGGGCTACACCTTC
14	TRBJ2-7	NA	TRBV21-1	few	CASSKLTLAYEQYF	TGTGCCAGCAGCAAACTGACCCTAGCTTACGAGCAGTACTTC
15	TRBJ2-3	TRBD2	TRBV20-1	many	CSVGLAGGPGDTQYF	TGCAGTGTCGGACTAGCGGGAGGGCCCGGAGATACGCAGTATTTT
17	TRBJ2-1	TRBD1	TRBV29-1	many	CSVEEARTGSSYNEQFF	TGCAGCGTTGAAGAGGCACGGACAGGGAGCTCCTACAATGAGCAGTTCTTC
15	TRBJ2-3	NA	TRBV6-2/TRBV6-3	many	CASSYGREVPDTQYF	TGTGCCAGCAGTTACGGGCGGGAAGTCCCAGATACGCAGTATTTT
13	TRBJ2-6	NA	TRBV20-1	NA	CSVRSSGANVLTF	TGCAGTGTCCGTAGCTCTGGGGCCAACGTCCTGACTTTC
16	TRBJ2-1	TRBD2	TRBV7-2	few	CASSPRSGRAVGEQFF	TGTGCCAGCAGTCCAAGAAGCGGGAGGGCCGTCGGTGAGCAGTTCTTC
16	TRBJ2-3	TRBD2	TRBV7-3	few	CASIQKAGGPADTQYF	TGTGCCAGCATCCAAAAGGCGGGAGGGCCGGCAGATACGCAGTATTTT
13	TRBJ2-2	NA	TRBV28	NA	CASRRSDTGELFF	TGTGCCAGCCGGAGAAGCGATACCGGGGAGCTGTTTTTT
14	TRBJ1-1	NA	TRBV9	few	CASSVGVMGEGAFF	TGTGCCAGCAGCGTAGGTGTCATGGGCGAGGGAGCTTTCTTT
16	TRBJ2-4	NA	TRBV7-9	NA	CASSFLGDLAKNIQYF	TGTGCCAGCAGCTTCTTAGGTGACCTAGCCAAAAACATTCAGTACTTC
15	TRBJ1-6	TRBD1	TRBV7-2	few	CASSVDRGVDSPLHF	TGTGCCAGCAGCGTGGACAGGGGAGTGGATTCACCCCTCCACTTT
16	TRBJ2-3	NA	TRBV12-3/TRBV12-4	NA	CASSPTGGSGTDTQYF	TGTGCCAGCAGTCCAACCGGAGGTTCGGGGACAGATACGCAGTATTTT
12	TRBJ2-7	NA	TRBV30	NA	CAWSWGGHEQYF	TGTGCCTGGAGTTGGGGGGGGCACGAGCAGTACTTC
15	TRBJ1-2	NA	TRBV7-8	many	CASSLGAGGLGGYTF	TGTGCCAGCAGCTTAGGTGCTGGCGGGCTTGGTGGCTACACCTTC
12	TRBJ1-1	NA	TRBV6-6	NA	CASVGLGAEAFF	TGTGCCAGCGTGGGTTTAGGGGCTGAAGCTTTCTTT
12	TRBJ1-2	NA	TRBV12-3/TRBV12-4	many	CASSHRQEGYTF	TGTGCCAGCAGCCACCGACAGGAGGGCTACACCTTC
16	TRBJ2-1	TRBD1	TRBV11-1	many	CASSFGTGGVYNEQFF	TGTGCCAGCAGCTTTGGGACAGGGGGTGTCTACAATGAGCAGTTCTTC
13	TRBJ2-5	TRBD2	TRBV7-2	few	CASSRGDGETQYF	TGTGCCAGCAGCCGGGGGGATGGTGAGACCCAGTACTTC